The next 20 T cell receptor beta chains were all read from a single sample in a study of blood T cell repertoires in COVID-19. Clones were sequenced by immunoSEQ multiplex PCR, and TCRdb holds only the in-frame ones, with some missing. The sample lists 95,000 to 150,000 clones, roughly 89% occurring once. Material for sequencing was peripheral blood. These receptors all come from a man in his forties or fifties with acute or convalescent COVID-19.

The genes are TRBV28 and TRBJ2-1; 9 bases agree with TRBD1. Losses at the gene ends were 10 bases for V and 7 bases for J; bases not matched to a gene: 11. Germline V gives CDR1 MDHEN, CDR2 SYDVKM. CDR3 size: 14 residues. CDR3 in DNA: TGTGCCACCTACGGGACAGGGAATTTTAATGAGCAGTTCTTC. This sequence encodes CATYGTGNFNEQFF.

J is TRBJ2-7 and V is TRBV18, with D uncertain. The CDR3 consists of 14 residues. V shed 5 bases and J shed 6 bases, with 17 bases lying between them. Germline V gives CDR1 KGHSH, CDR2 LQKENI. CDR3 nucleotide sequence: TGTGCCAGCTCATACGGGTCGCAAAAGCGCGAGCAGTACTTC. Residues: CASSYGSQKREQYF.

This rearrangement joins TRBV2 to TRBJ1-4, with 7 bases aligning to TRBD1. The CDR3 contains 17 residues. Germline V lookup: CDR1 SNHLY, CDR2 FYNNEI. V lost 6 bases and J lost 0; bases outside the gene matches: 10. The CDR3 region is CASRDPGQPATNEKLFF. The CDR3 nucleotides are TGTGCCAGCAGGGACCCGGGACAGCCGGCAACTAATGAAAAACTGTTTTTT.

The chain uses TRBV2 and TRBJ1-2, with TRBD1 matching over 7 bases. The CDR3 runs 14 residues. In germline, CDR1 is SNHLY, CDR2 FYNNEI. After removal of 10 bases from V and 8 bases from J, the junction contained 16 bases not matched to a gene. The CDR3 sequence: CATKGARGPGGYTF. CDR3 in DNA: TGTGCCACAAAGGGGGCAAGAGGCCCGGGGGGCTACACCTTC.

The V and J genes are TRBV6-2 or TRBV6-3 and TRBJ1-1, with 7 nucleotides matching TRBD1. This CDR3 has 17 residues. With V trimmed by 4 bases and J by 1 base, 12 bases remained unmatched. Germline CDR1 is MNHEY and CDR2 is SVGEGT. The CDR3 DNA follows: TGTGCCAGCAGTTTCCCCCGGGGACAGACCCAGAACACTGAAGCTTTCTTT. Amino acids: CASSFPRGQTQNTEAFF.

This chain joins TRBV9 and TRBJ2-1, with 13 bases matching TRBD2. Germline CDR1 reads SGDLS; CDR2 reads YYNGEE. The junction had 5 bases not matched to a gene; V was cut back by 3 bases and J by 5 bases. The CDR3 is 16 residues long. The CDR3 is CASSATGTSGDNEQFF. The CDR3, as DNA: TGTGCCAGCAGCGCCACCGGGACTAGCGGGGACAATGAGCAGTTCTTC.

The chain employs TRBV6-5 and TRBJ1-5; D may be TRBD1 (6 bases). Deletions cut 2 bases from V and 7 bases from J, with 18 bases between. Germline V lookup: CDR1 MNHEY, CDR2 SVGAGI. The CDR3 totals 16 residues. CDR3 sequence (DNA): TGTGCCAGCAGTTACGGGGCAGGGGAGTTTGGACAGCCCCAGCATTTT. This gives the protein CASSYGAGEFGQPQHF.

The V call is TRBV19, the J call TRBJ1-1; D gene unclear. CDR3 length: 15 residues. Trimming took 6 bases from V and 1 from J, leaving 15 bases between them. Per germline, CDR1 LNHDA and CDR2 SQIVND (reference sequence). CDR3 loop: CASRIRDSWNTEAFF. The DNA of the CDR3 is TGTGCCAGTAGGATTAGAGACTCGTGGAACACTGAAGCTTTCTTT.

This chain links TRBV30 with TRBJ1-6, with TRBD1 matching 9 bases. The CDR3 contains 15 residues. V dropped 0 bases and J dropped 9; count of bases not matched to a gene: 6. Germline V lookup: CDR1 GTSNPN, CDR2 SVGIG (reference sequence). CDR3 nucleotides: TGTGCCTGGAGTGTAAGGGGACAGGGTGGTTCACCCCTCCACTTT. This codes for CAWSVRGQGGSPLHF.

This clone appeared once. The chain carries TRBV11-3 and TRBJ2-2; D might be TRBD2 (5 bases). Between the trimmed V and J ends, which lost 1 base and 4 bases, there was a span of 10 bases. Germline assignment: CDR1 SGHNT and CDR2 YENEEA. The CDR3 totals 15 residues. In nucleotides, the CDR3 is TGTGCCAGCAGCTTAGTTCGGGGATCCACCGGGGAGCTGTTTTTT. Translating gives CASSLVRGSTGELFF. The full variable domain, rest sourced from reference TRBV11-3 and TRBJ2-2, is EAGVVQSPRYKIIEKKQPVAFWCNPISGHNTLYWYLQNLGQGPELLIRYENEEAVDDSQLPKDRFSAERLKGVDSTLKIQPAELGDSAVYLCASSLVRGSTGELFFGEGSRLTVL.

V is TRBV5-6 and J is TRBJ2-7, with 10 bases fitting TRBD2. Germline assignment: CDR1 SGHDT and CDR2 YYEEEE. With 4 bases clipped from V and 4 bases from J, the junction kept 14 bases outside the gene matches. The CDR3 runs to 17 residues. The CDR3 here is CASSPGELRLAGYEQYF. The CDR3 DNA is TGTGCCAGCAGCCCTGGGGAGCTTAGACTAGCGGGTTACGAGCAGTACTTC.

The chain employs TRBV9 and TRBJ1-2, with no clear D. CDR3 length: 13 residues. V was trimmed by 4 bases and J by 7 bases, leaving 14 bases between them. Germline V gene lookup returns CDR1 SGDLS and CDR2 YYNGEE. The CDR3, as DNA: TGTGCCAGCAGCCCCCTGGGAGGGTCTGGCTACACCTTC. This sequence encodes CASSPLGGSGYTF.

The genes are TRBV5-5 and TRBJ2-3; weak D call: TRBD1 (5 bases). CDR1 and CDR2 from the germline V gene are SGHKS and YYEKEE (reference sequence). V lost 4 bases and J lost 2, with 14 bases in between. The CDR3 totals 15 residues. This CDR3 reads CASSQPTENTDTQYF. In DNA, the CDR3 is TGTGCCAGCAGCCAACCGACAGAAAACACAGATACGCAGTATTTT.

V is TRBV6-1 and J is TRBJ2-5; D uncertain. This CDR3 is built from 16 residues. CDR1 MNHNS and CDR2 SASEGT come from the germline V gene. Trimming shortened V by 2 bases and J by 5 bases, and 18 bases separated the two germline ends. The chain's CDR3 is CASSEFAPGSWETQYF. In DNA, the CDR3 is TGTGCCAGCAGTGAATTCGCTCCAGGCTCTTGGGAGACCCAGTACTTC.

V and J are TRBV29-1 and TRBJ2-2; 7 nucleotides agree with TRBD1. Trimming removed 6 bases from V and 3 bases from J; junction bases left unmatched: 7. The CDR3 is 14 amino acids. Germline V gene lookup returns CDR1 SQVTM and CDR2 ANQGSEA. This chain's CDR3 is CSVTGETDTGELFF. The CDR3 nucleotides are TGCAGCGTAACAGGGGAGACGGACACCGGGGAGCTGTTTTTT.

The chain has TRBV18 and TRBJ2-1; no clear D gene. The V end was cut by 3 bases, the J end by 6 bases, with 12 bases between. Germline V gene sequence: CDR1 KGHSH, CDR2 LQKENI. This CDR3 contains 14 residues. CDR3 bases: TGTGCCAGCTCACCCCCAGTAGCCCTCAATGAGCAGTTCTTC. This translates into CASSPPVALNEQFF.

This chain uses TRBV7-8 with TRBJ2-2, with TRBD2 as a possible D gene (7 bases). Germline V gives CDR1 SGHVS, CDR2 FQNEAQ. Trimming took off 8 bases at V and 3 bases at J, with 25 bases between the two ends. The CDR3 has 18 residues. CDR3 sequence: CASLVSGGGAEDTGELFF. The CDR3 DNA follows: TGTGCCAGCTTAGTTTCCGGTGGGGGGGCGGAGGACACCGGGGAGCTGTTTTTT.

V and J are TRBV4-2 and TRBJ1-2; 8 bases are a match to TRBD1. V lost 1 base and J lost 2; bases outside the gene matches: 3. Per germline, CDR1 LGHNA and CDR2 YNFKEQ. CDR3 length: 15 residues. DNA of the CDR3: TGTGCCAGCAGCCAAGTTGACAGGGGAAACTATGGCTACACCTTC. The encoded protein is CASSQVDRGNYGYTF.

This rearrangement joins TRBV18 to TRBJ1-6; D might be TRBD1 (5 bases). This CDR3 region has 16 residues. Trimming removed 2 bases at V and 4 bases at J, with 12 bases between. CDR1 KGHSH and CDR2 LQKENI come from the germline V gene. CDR3 nucleotides: TGTGCCAGCTCACCAACGGCGCAGGGTTATAATTCACCCCTCCACTTT. Translation gives CASSPTAQGYNSPLHF. The complete variable domain, with remaining parts taken from reference TRBV18 and TRBJ1-6, reads NAGVMQNPRHLVRRRGQEARLRCSPMKGHSHVYWYRQLPEEGLKFMVYLQKENIIDESGMPKERFSAEFPKEGPSILRIQQVVRGDSAAYFCASSPTAQGYNSPLHFGNGTRLTVT.

CDR3 DNA sequence: TGCGCCAGCAGCTTGGCCCGGGGTCGGTGGCTCAATCAGCCCCAGCATTTT. Protein product: CASSLARGRWLNQPQHF. The chain joins TRBV5-1 to TRBJ1-5; no reliable D call. Germline-derived CDR1 and CDR2 are SGHRS and YFSETQ. V was clipped by 0 bases and J by 3 bases, with 16 bases between them. This CDR3 spans 17 amino acids.